This entry lists 30 T cell receptor beta chains sequenced from one sample in a study of shared clonotypes between healthy human individuals (TCRdb year 2020). Libraries came from the immunoSEQ multiplex PCR assay. Imported from immuneACCESS, the table was reduced by TCRdb to in-frame sequences with V and J called. These copies leave out some clones; in studies compared against another copy, an unresolved V gene accounts for under half, and the cause of the remainder is not known. Present in this sample are roughly 1.5 million clones, 95% to 99% of which were seen just once. The top ten hold less than 0.55% of the sample. Sequenced sample: naive CD4+ T cells sorted from blood. The sample's cell subset or site, from its label and the paper: CD45RA+ positively selected. The receptors derive from a man under 40 in good health.

DNA for the CDR3: TGTGCCAGCACAAGGTCCCCCTCCTACGAGCAGTACTTC. Translating gives CASTRSPSYEQYF. The chain joins TRBV7-2 to TRBJ2-7; D remains ambiguous. In germline, CDR1 is SGHTA, CDR2 FQGNSA. Trimming stripped 7 bases from V and 0 bases from J, with 10 bases between. The CDR3 extends over 13 amino acids.

The chain employs TRBV14 and TRBJ2-7, with D perhaps being TRBD1 or TRBD2 (5 bases each). Germline V gene data show CDR1 as SGHDN and CDR2 as FVKESK. V was pared by 6 bases and J by 6 bases, with 18 bases between. CDR3 size: 14 residues. CDR3 DNA sequence: TGTGCCAGCAGTCTGTTGCTCGGGGCTGGCGAGCAGTACTTC. It encodes CASSLLLGAGEQYF.

V gene TRBV19 combines with J gene TRBJ2-1; TRBD2 agrees at 12 bases. Germline V gene lookup returns CDR1 LNHDA and CDR2 SQIVND (reference sequence). Germline trimming cut 4 bases from V and 7 bases from J; bases unmatched to any gene: 5. The CDR3 contains 15 residues. CDR3 protein: CASSTPTSGSNEQFF. CDR3 coding DNA: TGTGCCAGTAGTACCCCGACTAGCGGGAGTAATGAGCAGTTCTTC.

This sequence joins TRBV28 and TRBJ2-5, with TRBD1 matching 8 bases. The CDR3 loop spans 12 amino acids. Germline V gives CDR1 MDHEN, CDR2 SYDVKM. J gave up 9 bases and V 6 bases, and 6 bases lay outside the gene matches. CDR3 bases: TGTGCCAGCAGCCCCTGGGACAGGCCCCAGTACTTC. It translates to CASSPWDRPQYF.

CDR3 nucleotide sequence: TGTGCCAGCAGTCTGAGCGCCCGCTCCTACGAGCAGTACTTC. Its protein is CASSLSARSYEQYF. This chain joins TRBV9 and TRBJ2-7, with D unresolved. CDR1 SGDLS and CDR2 YYNGEE come from the germline V gene. The CDR3 covers 14 residues. V was cut by 5 bases and J by 0 bases, with 12 bases left in between.

The chain is built from TRBV27 and TRBJ1-5; D is ambiguous. Trimming stripped 6 bases from V and 4 bases from J, with 16 bases between. Germline-derived CDR1 and CDR2 are MNHEY and SMNVEV (reference sequence). CDR3 size: 15 residues. The CDR3 nucleotides are TGTGCCAGCAGCTCCGACGGAAGTTTAAATCAGCCCCAGCATTTT. This sequence encodes CASSSDGSLNQPQHF.

The rearrangement links TRBV7-2 to TRBJ2-5; 15 bases agree with TRBD2. Trimming removed 5 bases from V and 9 bases from J; junction bases left unmatched: 7. Germline V lookup: CDR1 SGHTA, CDR2 FQGNSA. The CDR3 is 15 residues long. Written as DNA, the CDR3 is TGTGCCAGCAGCCCTCGGACTAGCGGGAGGGAGGCCCAGTACTTC. The encoded protein is CASSPRTSGREAQYF. The full variable domain, completed using reference TRBV7-2 and TRBJ2-5, is GAGVSQSPSNKVTEKGKDVELRCDPISGHTALYWYRQSLGQGLEFLIYFQGNSAPDKSGLPSDRFSAERTGGSVSTLTIQRTQQEDSAVYLCASSPRTSGREAQYFGPGTRLLVL.

The V call is TRBV7-9, the J call TRBJ2-5; 8 bases agree with TRBD2. This CDR3 has 14 amino acids. V was clipped by 4 bases and J by 5 bases; unmatched bases: 6. Germline CDR1 and CDR2: SEHNR and FQNEAQ (reference sequence). The CDR3 DNA sequence: TGTGCCAGCAGCTCAACTAGCGGTGGTGAGACCCAGTACTTC. It is translated as CASSSTSGGETQYF.

This sequence joins TRBV7-9 and TRBJ2-1; D remains ambiguous. CDR1 is SEHNR, CDR2 FQNEAQ, per germline (reference sequence). This CDR3 spans 17 amino acids. V was shortened by 6 bases and J by 9 bases, with 27 bases between the two germline ends. Here the CDR3 reads CASSVVSGRQVDGEQFF. CDR3 coding DNA: TGTGCCAGCAGTGTAGTATCGGGCAGGCAAGTCGATGGTGAGCAGTTCTTC.

The chain combines TRBV7-2 with TRBJ2-7; 8 bases agree with TRBD2. Trimming at V came to 3 bases and at J to 2 bases, leaving 3 bases not matched to a gene. The CDR3 spans 14 residues. In germline, CDR1 is SGHTA, CDR2 FQGNSA. CDR3 region: CASSFPGGAYEQYF. As DNA, the CDR3 is TGTGCCAGCAGCTTTCCCGGGGGGGCCTACGAGCAGTACTTC.

Here the CDR3 reads CAGGAGGLYEQYF. CDR3 sequence (DNA): TGTGCCGGAGGAGCGGGAGGGCTCTACGAGCAGTACTTC. This rearrangement joins TRBV6-1 to TRBJ2-7; TRBD2 matches 10 bases. With 11 bases clipped from V and 3 bases from J, the junction kept 7 bases outside the gene matches. Germline assignment: CDR1 MNHNS and CDR2 SASEGT. The length of the CDR3 is 13 residues.

The V and J genes are TRBV2 and TRBJ2-3; 8 positions match TRBD2. Losses at the gene ends were 11 bases for V and 1 base for J; bases not matched to a gene: 14. Germline V gives CDR1 SNHLY, CDR2 FYNNEI. The CDR3 extends over 16 amino acids. The CDR3 DNA reads as TGTGCCTTAAGAGACGGGAGGGGCCTTGGCACAGATACGCAGTATTTT. This codes for CALRDGRGLGTDTQYF.

This clone came up once. CDR3 in amino acids: CASSLGDGDTGELFF. CDR3 in DNA: TGCGCCAGCAGCTTGGGGGACGGAGACACCGGGGAGCTGTTTTTT. The rearrangement uses TRBV5-1 and TRBJ2-2, with D tentatively TRBD1 or TRBD2 (5 bases each). The CDR3 sequence is 15 residues long. Trimming removed 0 bases from V and 3 bases from J, with 9 bases in between. Looked up from germline, CDR1 is SGHRS and CDR2 is YFSETQ.

This chain uses TRBV7-8 with TRBJ2-1; D remains unclear. Germline CDR1 reads SGHVS; CDR2 reads FQNEAQ. CDR3 length: 15 residues. The V and J ends lost 1 base and 4 bases respectively, with 11 bases between them. The CDR3 DNA reads TGTGCCAGCAGCTTAGGGGCAACAAGTTACAATGAGCAGTTCTTC. Translated, it gives CASSLGATSYNEQFF.

The chain couples TRBV27 to TRBJ1-2; D perhaps matches TRBD1 (5 bases). CDR3 length: 13 amino acids. CDR1 MNHEY and CDR2 SMNVEV come from the germline V gene (reference sequence). Trimming stripped 3 bases from V and 4 bases from J, with 9 bases between. The CDR3 loop reads CASSLLGGYGYTF. CDR3 DNA sequence: TGTGCCAGCAGTTTGTTGGGGGGCTATGGCTACACCTTC.

The J gene is TRBJ2-1, the V gene TRBV7-2, with 14 bases identical to TRBD2. CDR1 is SGHTA and CDR2 is FQGNSA in the germline V gene. The CDR3 runs to 15 residues. The junction had 6 bases not matched to a gene; V was cut back by 5 bases and J by 9 bases. This CDR3 reads CASSLGLAGAIEQFF. CDR3 DNA: TGTGCCAGCAGCCTGGGACTAGCGGGAGCTATTGAGCAGTTCTTC.

The chain has TRBV29-1 and TRBJ1-1; D ambiguous. The CDR3 length is 14 residues. Germline V gene sequence: CDR1 SQVTM, CDR2 ANQGSEA. V was pared by 4 bases and J by 1 base, with 13 bases between. Written as DNA, the CDR3 is TGCAGCGTTGGTAGTTTAGGCAGGAACACTGAAGCTTTCTTT. Its protein product is CSVGSLGRNTEAFF.

The chain is built from TRBV14 and TRBJ2-7; weak D call: TRBD1 (5 bases). Germline assignment: CDR1 SGHDN and CDR2 FVKESK. This CDR3 is 14 amino acids long. Trimming shortened V by 2 bases and J by 4 bases, and 12 bases separated the two germline ends. The CDR3, as DNA: TGTGCCAGCAGCCAATACTTCAGGGTTTACGAGCAGTACTTC. Translated, it gives CASSQYFRVYEQYF.

J is TRBJ2-1 and V is TRBV19; 14 bases line up with TRBD2. Germline CDR1 LNHDA, CDR2 SQIVND (reference sequence). V trimming: 0 bases; J trimming: 8 bases; junction bases outside the gene matches: 6. This CDR3 is 17 amino acids long. The CDR3: CASSIETGLAGVHEQFF. As DNA, the CDR3 is TGTGCCAGTAGTATAGAAACGGGACTAGCGGGAGTCCATGAGCAGTTCTTC.

As to this clone: This specimen includes other DNA sequences encoding the same CDR3. The chain employs TRBV7-2 and TRBJ1-4; tentative D call: TRBD1 (5 bases). Trimming took off 5 bases at V and 0 bases at J, with 10 bases between the two ends. The CDR3 loop spans 15 amino acids. Per the germline V gene, CDR1 is SGHTA and CDR2 is FQGNSA. CDR3 nucleotide sequence: TGTGCCAGCAGCCCCCGGGGGGCAACTAATGAAAAACTGTTTTTT. It translates to CASSPRGATNEKLFF.

This chain uses TRBV6-5 with TRBJ2-3; D tentatively fits TRBD1 or TRBD2 (5 bases each). This CDR3 region has 15 residues. Trimming stripped 7 bases from V and 1 base from J, with 15 bases between. CDR1 is MNHEY, CDR2 SVGAGI, per germline. This chain's CDR3 is CASNRQRGRTDTQYF. The CDR3 DNA follows: TGTGCCAGCAATCGACAGAGGGGACGCACAGATACGCAGTATTTT.

This rearrangement joins TRBV15 to TRBJ1-1; TRBD1 agrees at 10 bases. V shed 5 bases and J 1 base; nucleotides not matched to a gene: 10. Germline assignment: CDR1 LNHNV and CDR2 YYDKDF (reference sequence). There are 17 residues in the CDR3. CDR3 amino acids: CATSHRGQGGRNTEAFF. The DNA for the CDR3 is TGTGCCACCAGCCACCGAGGACAGGGGGGGAGGAACACTGAAGCTTTCTTT.

The gene calls are TRBV27 and TRBJ1-5; TRBD1 matches at 7 bases. The J segment lost 9 bases and the V segment lost 5 bases, leaving 7 bases of the junction unmatched. Germline lookup yields CDR1 MNHEY and CDR2 SMNVEV (reference sequence). The CDR3 totals 13 residues. CDR3 loop: CASSLQGPGPQHF. CDR3 coding DNA: TGTGCCAGCAGTCTACAGGGGCCGGGGCCCCAGCATTTT.

The J gene is TRBJ2-3, the V gene TRBV5-4, with 11 bases matching TRBD2. V was pared by 4 bases and J by 6 bases, with 13 bases of the junction left unmatched. The germline V gene has CDR1 SGHNT and CDR2 YYREEE (reference sequence). CDR3 length: 17 residues. CDR3 protein: CASSLLLTSGIADTQYF. Here the CDR3 DNA reads TGTGCCAGCAGCCTTTTACTGACTAGCGGGATTGCGGATACGCAGTATTTT.

The chain recombines TRBV2 with TRBJ1-4; D gene ambiguous. Trimming left V 8 bases short and J 8 bases short, with 6 bases between. Germline CDR1 SNHLY, CDR2 FYNNEI. The CDR3 is 10 amino acids. The DNA for the CDR3 is TGTGCCAGCGCTCTCGAAAAACTGTTTTTT. The encoded protein is CASALEKLFF.

This chain connects TRBV7-6 to TRBJ2-3; D possibly matches TRBD1 or TRBD2 (6 bases each). Trimming removed 5 bases at V and 0 bases at J, with 15 bases between. Germline V CDR1 and CDR2: SGHVS, FNYEAQ. This CDR3 contains 16 residues. The CDR3 spells CASSPFSGASTDTQYF. In DNA form, the CDR3 reads TGTGCCAGCAGCCCATTTTCGGGGGCGAGCACAGATACGCAGTATTTT.

J is TRBJ1-1 and V is TRBV7-9; the D is unclear. The CDR3 contains 12 residues. Germline V lookup: CDR1 SEHNR, CDR2 FQNEAQ (reference sequence). Deletions cut 5 bases from V and 4 bases from J, with 8 bases between. DNA for the CDR3: TGTGCCAGCAGCGTACAGAGCACTGAAGCTTTCTTT. This translates into CASSVQSTEAFF.

The genes are TRBV11-2 and TRBJ2-2; 8 bases match TRBD1. The junction had 7 bases not matched to a gene; V was cut back by 5 bases and J by 5 bases. In germline, CDR1 is SGHAT, CDR2 FQNNGV. This CDR3 comprises 15 residues. The CDR3 nucleotides read TGTGCCAGCAGCCCACAGACAGGGGTGACCGGGGAGCTGTTTTTT. Translation: CASSPQTGVTGELFF.

This chain uses TRBV7-9 with TRBJ2-7; no clear D gene. V was cut by 5 bases and J by 1 base, with 12 bases left in between. The CDR3 extends over 14 amino acids. The germline V gene encodes CDR1 SEHNR and CDR2 FQNEAQ (reference sequence). The CDR3: CASSRVVESYEQYF. The CDR3 coding sequence is TGTGCCAGCAGCCGGGTGGTGGAGTCCTACGAGCAGTACTTC.

The chain joins TRBV9 to TRBJ2-5, with TRBD1 matching over 8 bases. This CDR3 is built from 19 residues. The trim removed 3 bases at V and 5 bases at J, leaving 21 bases unmatched. CDR1 and CDR2 from the germline V gene are SGDLS and YYNGEE. The DNA of the CDR3 is TGTGCCAGCAGCGAAGGGGACAGGCCGGTTCCTCCATTCCGGGAGACCCAGTACTTC. This translates into CASSEGDRPVPPFRETQYF. Full variable domain (remainder filled in from reference TRBV9 and TRBJ2-5): DSGVTQTPKHLITATGQRVTLRCSPRSGDLSVYWYQQSLDQGLQFLIQYYNGEERAKGNILERFSAQQFPDLHSELNLSSLELGDSALYFCASSEGDRPVPPFRETQYFGPGTRLLVL.